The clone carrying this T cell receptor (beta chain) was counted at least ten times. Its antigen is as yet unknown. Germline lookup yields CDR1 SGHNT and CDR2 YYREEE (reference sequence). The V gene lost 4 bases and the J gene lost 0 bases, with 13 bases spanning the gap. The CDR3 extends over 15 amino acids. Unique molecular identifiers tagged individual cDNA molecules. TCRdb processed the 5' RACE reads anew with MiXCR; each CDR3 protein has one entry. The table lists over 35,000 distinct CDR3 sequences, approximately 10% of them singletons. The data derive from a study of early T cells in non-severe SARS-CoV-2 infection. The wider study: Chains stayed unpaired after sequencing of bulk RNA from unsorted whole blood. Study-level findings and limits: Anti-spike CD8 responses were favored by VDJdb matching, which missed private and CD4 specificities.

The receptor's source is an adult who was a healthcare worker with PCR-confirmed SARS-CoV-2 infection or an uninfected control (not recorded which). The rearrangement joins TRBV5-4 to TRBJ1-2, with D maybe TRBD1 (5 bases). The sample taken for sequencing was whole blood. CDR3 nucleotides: TGTGCCAGCAGCGGCCGGGACGGACCTAACTATGGCTACACCTTC. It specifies CASSGRDGPNYGYTF.